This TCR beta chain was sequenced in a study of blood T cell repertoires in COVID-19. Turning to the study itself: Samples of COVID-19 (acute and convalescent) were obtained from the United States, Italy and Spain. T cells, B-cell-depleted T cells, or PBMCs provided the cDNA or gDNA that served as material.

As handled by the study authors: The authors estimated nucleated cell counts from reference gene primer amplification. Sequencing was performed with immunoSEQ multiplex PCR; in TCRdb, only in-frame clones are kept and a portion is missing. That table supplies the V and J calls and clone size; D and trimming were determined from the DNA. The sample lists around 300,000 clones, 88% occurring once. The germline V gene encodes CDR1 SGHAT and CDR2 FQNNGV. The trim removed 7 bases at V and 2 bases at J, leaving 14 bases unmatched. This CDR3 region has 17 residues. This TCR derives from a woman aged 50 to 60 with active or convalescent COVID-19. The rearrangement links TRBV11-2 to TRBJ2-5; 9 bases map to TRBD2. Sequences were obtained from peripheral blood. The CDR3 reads CASTTPASGVFQETQYF. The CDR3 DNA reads TGTGCCAGCACGACGCCCGCTAGCGGGGTTTTTCAAGAGACCCAGTACTTC.